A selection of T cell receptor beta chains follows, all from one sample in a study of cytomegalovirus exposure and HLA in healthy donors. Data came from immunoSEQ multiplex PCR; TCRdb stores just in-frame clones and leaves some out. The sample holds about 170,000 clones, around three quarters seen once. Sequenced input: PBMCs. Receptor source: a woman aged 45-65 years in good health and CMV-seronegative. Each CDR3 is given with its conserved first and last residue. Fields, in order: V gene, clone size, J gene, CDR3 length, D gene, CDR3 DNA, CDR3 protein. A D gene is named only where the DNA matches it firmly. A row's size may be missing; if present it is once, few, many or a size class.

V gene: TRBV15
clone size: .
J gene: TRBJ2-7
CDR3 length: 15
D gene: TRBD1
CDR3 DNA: TGTGCCACCAGCAGAGCCGGGACAGGGATCCACGAGCAGTACTTC
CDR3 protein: CATSRAGTGIHEQYF

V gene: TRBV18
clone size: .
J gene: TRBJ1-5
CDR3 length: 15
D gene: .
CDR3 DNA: TGTGCCAGCTCGCCCGACAGGCATAGCAATCAGCCCCAGCATTTT
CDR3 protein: CASSPDRHSNQPQHF

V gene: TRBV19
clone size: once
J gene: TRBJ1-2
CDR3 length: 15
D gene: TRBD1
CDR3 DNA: TGTGCCAGTAGTATATCGGCGGACAGGGCAATTGGCTACACCTTC
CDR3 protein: CASSISADRAIGYTF

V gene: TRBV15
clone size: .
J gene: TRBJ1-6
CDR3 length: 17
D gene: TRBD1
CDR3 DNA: TGTGCCACCAGCAGAGATAGGTGGGACAGGAGAGATTCACCCCTCCACTTT
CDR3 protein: CATSRDRWDRRDSPLHF

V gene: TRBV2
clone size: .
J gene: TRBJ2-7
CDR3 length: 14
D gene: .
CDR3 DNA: TGTGCCAGCAGTTCCTTTTTGGCCCCCTACGAGCAGTACTTC
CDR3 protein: CASSSFLAPYEQYF

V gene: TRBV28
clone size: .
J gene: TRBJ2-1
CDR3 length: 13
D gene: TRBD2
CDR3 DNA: TGTGCCAGCAACGTACTAGCGCAAAATGAGCAGTTCTTC
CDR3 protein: CASNVLAQNEQFF

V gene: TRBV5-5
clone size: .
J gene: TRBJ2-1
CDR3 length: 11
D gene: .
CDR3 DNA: TGTGCCAGCAGCTTGGGCCGGGGACAGTTCTTC
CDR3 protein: CASSLGRGQFF

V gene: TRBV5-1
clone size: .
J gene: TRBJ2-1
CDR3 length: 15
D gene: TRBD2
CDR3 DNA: TGCGCCAGCAGCGGGACTAGCGGGGTACACAATGAGCAGTTCTTC
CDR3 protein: CASSGTSGVHNEQFF

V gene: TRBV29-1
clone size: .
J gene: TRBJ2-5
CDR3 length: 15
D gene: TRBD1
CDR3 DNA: TGCAGCGTTGAGAAGGACAGGGGGCTCGAAGAGACCCAGTACTTC
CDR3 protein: CSVEKDRGLEETQYF

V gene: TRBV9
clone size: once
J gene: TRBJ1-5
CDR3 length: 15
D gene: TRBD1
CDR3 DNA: TGTGCCAGCAGCGTAGGGACAGGGAACAATCAGCCCCAGCATTTT
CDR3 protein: CASSVGTGNNQPQHF

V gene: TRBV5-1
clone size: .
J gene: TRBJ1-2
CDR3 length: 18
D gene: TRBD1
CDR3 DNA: TGCGCCAGCAGCTTGGTAGGGGGGACAGGGAAATCCCACTATGGCTACACCTTC
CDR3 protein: CASSLVGGTGKSHYGYTF

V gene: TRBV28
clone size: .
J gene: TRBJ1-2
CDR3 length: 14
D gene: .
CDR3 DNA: TGTGCCACCTCCCTTTCAGGTCCTCCCTATGGCTACACCTTC
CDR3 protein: CATSLSGPPYGYTF

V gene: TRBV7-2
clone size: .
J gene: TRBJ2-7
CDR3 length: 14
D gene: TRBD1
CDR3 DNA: TGTGCCAGCAGCTTAGTGGGGACAGGGAACGAGCAGTACTTC
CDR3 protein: CASSLVGTGNEQYF

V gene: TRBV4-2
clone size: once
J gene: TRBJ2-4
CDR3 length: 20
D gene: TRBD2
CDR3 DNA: TGTGCCAGCAGCCAATGGCTCCCTAGCGGGAGAGCAGAGGAAAAAAACATTCAGTACTTC
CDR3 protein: CASSQWLPSGRAEEKNIQYF

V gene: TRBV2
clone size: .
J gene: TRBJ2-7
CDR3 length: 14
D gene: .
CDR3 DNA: TGTGCCAGCAGTGGCGACAGGAGCTCCTACGAGCAGTACTTC
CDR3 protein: CASSGDRSSYEQYF

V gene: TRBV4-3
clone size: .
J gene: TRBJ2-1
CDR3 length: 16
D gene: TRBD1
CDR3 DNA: TGCGCCAGCAGCCAAGGACAGGGGGAAACCTACAATGAGCAGTTCTTC
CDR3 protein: CASSQGQGETYNEQFF

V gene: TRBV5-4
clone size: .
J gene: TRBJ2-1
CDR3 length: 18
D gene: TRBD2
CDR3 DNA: TGTGCCAGCAGCTTGGCCCTAGCGGGAGGACTCTTCTACAATGAGCAGTTCTTC
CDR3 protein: CASSLALAGGLFYNEQFF